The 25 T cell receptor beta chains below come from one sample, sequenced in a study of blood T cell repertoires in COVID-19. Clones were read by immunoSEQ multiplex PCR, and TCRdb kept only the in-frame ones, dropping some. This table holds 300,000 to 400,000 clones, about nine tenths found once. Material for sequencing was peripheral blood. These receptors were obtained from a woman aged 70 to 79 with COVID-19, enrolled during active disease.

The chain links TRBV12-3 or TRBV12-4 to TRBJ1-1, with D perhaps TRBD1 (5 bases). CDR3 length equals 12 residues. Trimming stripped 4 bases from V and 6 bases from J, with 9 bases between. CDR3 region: CASSSRVPEAFF. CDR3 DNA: TGTGCCAGCAGTTCCAGGGTTCCTGAAGCTTTCTTT.

The CDR3 region is CASSLGAGDIYGYTF. CDR3 nucleotides: TGCGCCAGCAGCTTGGGGGCAGGGGATATCTATGGCTACACCTTC. The rearrangement uses TRBV5-1 and TRBJ1-2; tentative D call: TRBD1 (6 bases). Trimming shortened V by 0 bases and J by 4 bases, and 13 bases separated the two germline ends. Germline lookup yields CDR1 SGHRS and CDR2 YFSETQ. The CDR3 runs to 15 residues.

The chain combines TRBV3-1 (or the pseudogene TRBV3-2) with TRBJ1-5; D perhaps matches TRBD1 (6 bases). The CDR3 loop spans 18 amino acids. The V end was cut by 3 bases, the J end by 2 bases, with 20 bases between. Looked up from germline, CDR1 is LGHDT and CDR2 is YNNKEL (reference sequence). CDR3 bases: TGTGCCAGCAGCCAGGGGGGGCGGGGGCTCGGAGGCAATCAGCCCCAGCATTTT. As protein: CASSQGGRGLGGNQPQHF.

The CDR3 DNA follows: TGTGCCAGCAGTTTCGGGACAGGGGGCTATAATTCACCCCTCCACTTT. Its protein product is CASSFGTGGYNSPLHF. V is TRBV27 and J is TRBJ1-6; 11 bases line up with TRBD1. Looked up from germline, CDR1 is MNHEY and CDR2 is SMNVEV (reference sequence). The CDR3 covers 16 residues. V lost 3 bases and J lost 3; bases outside the gene matches: 1.

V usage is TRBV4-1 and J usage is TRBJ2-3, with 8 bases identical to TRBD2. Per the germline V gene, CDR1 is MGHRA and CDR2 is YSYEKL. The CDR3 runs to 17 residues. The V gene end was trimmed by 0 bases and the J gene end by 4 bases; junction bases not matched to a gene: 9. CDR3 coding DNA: TGCGCCAGCAGCCAAGATTCTGGGGGACTAGGGTCAGATACGCAGTATTTT. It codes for CASSQDSGGLGSDTQYF.

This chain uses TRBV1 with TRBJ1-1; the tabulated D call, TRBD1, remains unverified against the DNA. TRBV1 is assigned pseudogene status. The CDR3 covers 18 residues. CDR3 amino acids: CTSSQADRGIHMNTEAFF. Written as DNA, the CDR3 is TGCACCAGCAGCCAAGCAGACAGGGGGATACACATGAACACTGAAGCTTTCTTT.

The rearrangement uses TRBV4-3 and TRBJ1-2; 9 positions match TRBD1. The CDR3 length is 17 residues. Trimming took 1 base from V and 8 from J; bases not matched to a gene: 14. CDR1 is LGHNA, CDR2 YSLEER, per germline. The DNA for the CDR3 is TGCGCCAGCAGCCAAGTCTGGCTGGACAGGGGTTTAGGAGGCTACACCTTC. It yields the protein CASSQVWLDRGLGGYTF.

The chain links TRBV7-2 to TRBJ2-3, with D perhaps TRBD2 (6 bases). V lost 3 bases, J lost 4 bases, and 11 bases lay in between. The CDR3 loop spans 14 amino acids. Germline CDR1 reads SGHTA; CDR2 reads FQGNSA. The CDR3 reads CASSFITGADTQYF. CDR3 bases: TGTGCCAGCAGCTTCATTACGGGGGCAGATACGCAGTATTTT.

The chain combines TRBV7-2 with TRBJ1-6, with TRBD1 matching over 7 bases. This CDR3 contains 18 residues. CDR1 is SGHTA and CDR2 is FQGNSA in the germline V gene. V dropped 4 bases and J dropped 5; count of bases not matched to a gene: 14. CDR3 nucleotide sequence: TGTGCCAGCAGCTCCCATGACAGGGAGCGATTTGATAATTCACCCCTCCACTTT. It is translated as CASSSHDRERFDNSPLHF.

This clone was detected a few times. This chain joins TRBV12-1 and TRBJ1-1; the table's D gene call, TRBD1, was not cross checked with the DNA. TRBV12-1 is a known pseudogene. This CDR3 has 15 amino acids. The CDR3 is CASSFRGQPNTEAFF. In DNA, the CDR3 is TGTGCCAGCAGCTTCAGGGGACAGCCGAACACTGAAGCTTTCTTT.

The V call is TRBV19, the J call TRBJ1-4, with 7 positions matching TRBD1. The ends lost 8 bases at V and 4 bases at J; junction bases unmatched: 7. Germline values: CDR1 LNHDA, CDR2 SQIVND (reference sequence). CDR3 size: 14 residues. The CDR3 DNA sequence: TGTGCCAGTGCGGGGACAGTTAATAATGAAAAACTGTTTTTT. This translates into CASAGTVNNEKLFF.

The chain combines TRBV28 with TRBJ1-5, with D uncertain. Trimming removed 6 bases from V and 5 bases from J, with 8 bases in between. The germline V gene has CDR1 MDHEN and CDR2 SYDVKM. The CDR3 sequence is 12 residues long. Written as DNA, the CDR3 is TGTGCCAGCAGCTTGGCTCATCAGCCCCAGCATTTT. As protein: CASSLAHQPQHF.

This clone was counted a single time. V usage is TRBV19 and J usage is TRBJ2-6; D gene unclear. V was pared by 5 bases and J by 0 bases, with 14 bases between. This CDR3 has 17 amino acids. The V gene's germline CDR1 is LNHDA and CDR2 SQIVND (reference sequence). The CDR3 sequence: CASSALPRSSGANVLTF. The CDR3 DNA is TGTGCCAGTAGTGCCCTTCCGAGGTCCTCTGGGGCCAACGTCCTGACTTTC.

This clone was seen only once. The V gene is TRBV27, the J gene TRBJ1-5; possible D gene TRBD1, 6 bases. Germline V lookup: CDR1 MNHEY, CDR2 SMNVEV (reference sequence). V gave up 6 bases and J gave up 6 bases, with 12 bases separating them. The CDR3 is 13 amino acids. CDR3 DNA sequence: TGTGCCAGCAGGGAGGGGGGGAGTCAGCCCCAGCATTTT. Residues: CASREGGSQPQHF.

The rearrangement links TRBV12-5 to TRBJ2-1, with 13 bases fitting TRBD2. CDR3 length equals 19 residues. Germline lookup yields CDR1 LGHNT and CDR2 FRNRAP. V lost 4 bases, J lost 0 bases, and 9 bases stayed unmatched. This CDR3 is CASGSRVGLAGNSYNEQFF. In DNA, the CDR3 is TGTGCTAGTGGTTCCCGGGTGGGACTAGCGGGAAACTCCTACAATGAGCAGTTCTTC.

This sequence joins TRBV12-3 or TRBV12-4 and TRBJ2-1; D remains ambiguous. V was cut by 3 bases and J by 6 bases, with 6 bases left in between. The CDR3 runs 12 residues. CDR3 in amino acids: CASSFPSNEQFF. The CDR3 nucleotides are TGTGCCAGCAGTTTCCCCAGCAATGAGCAGTTCTTC.

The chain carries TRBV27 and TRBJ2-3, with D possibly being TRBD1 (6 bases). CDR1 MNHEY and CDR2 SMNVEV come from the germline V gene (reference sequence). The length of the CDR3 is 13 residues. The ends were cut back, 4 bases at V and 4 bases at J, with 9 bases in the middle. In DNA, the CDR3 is TGTGCCAGCAGTTGGTACAGGGCAGATACGCAGTATTTT. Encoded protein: CASSWYRADTQYF.

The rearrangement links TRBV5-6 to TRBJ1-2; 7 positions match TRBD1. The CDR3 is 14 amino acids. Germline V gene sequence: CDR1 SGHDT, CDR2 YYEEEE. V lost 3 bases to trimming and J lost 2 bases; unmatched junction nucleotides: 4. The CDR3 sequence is CASSWGTANYGYTF. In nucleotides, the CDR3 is TGTGCCAGCAGCTGGGGGACAGCCAACTATGGCTACACCTTC. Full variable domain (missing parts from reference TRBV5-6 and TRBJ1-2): DAGVTQSPTHLIKTRGQQVTLRCSPKSGHDTVSWYQQALGQGPQFIFQYYEEEERQRGNFPDRFSGHQFPNYSSELNVNALLLGDSALYLCASSWGTANYGYTFGSGTRLTVV.

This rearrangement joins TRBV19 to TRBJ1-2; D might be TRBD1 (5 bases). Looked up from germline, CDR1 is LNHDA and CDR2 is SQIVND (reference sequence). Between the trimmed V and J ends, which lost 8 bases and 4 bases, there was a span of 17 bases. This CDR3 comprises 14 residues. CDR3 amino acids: CASRAGEVGYGYTF. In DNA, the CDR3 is TGTGCCAGTCGTGCGGGGGAGGTCGGCTATGGCTACACCTTC.

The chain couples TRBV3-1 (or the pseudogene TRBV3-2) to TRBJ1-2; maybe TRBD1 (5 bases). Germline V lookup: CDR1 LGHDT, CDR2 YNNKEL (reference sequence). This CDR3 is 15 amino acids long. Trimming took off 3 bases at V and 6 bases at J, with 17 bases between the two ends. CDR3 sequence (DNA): TGTGCCAGCAGCCATCCCTTCGGGGGTTGGAATGGCTACACCTTC. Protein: CASSHPFGGWNGYTF.

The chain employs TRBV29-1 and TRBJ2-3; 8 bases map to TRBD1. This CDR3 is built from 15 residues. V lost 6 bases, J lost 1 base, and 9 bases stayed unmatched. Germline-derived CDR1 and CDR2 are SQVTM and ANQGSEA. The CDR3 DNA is TGCAGCGTCTCGCAGGGGGCGTCGGGCACAGATACGCAGTATTTT. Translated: CSVSQGASGTDTQYF.

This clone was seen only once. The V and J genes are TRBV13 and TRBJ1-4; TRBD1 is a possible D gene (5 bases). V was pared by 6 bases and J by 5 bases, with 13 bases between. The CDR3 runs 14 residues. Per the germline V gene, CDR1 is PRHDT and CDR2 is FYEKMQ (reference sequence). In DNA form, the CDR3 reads TGTGCCAGCAGTAAAGGGGTGGAGAATGAAAAACTGTTTTTT. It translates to CASSKGVENEKLFF.

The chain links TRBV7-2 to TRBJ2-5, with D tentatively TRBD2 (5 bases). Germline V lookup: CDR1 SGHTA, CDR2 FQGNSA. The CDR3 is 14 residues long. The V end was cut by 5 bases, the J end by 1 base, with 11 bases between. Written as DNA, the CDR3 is TGTGCCAGCAGCATAAACGGACTCCAAGAGACCCAGTACTTC. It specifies CASSINGLQETQYF.

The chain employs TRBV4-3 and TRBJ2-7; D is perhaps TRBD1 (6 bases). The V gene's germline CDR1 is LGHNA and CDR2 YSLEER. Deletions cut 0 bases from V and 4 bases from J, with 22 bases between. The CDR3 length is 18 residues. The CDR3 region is CASSQDYGQSRGFYEQYF. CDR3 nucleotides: TGCGCCAGCAGCCAAGATTATGGACAGTCTCGGGGTTTTTACGAGCAGTACTTC.

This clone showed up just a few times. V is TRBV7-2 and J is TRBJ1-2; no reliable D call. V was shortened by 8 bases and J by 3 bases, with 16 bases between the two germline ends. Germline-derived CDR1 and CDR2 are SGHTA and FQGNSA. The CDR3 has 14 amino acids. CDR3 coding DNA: TGTGCCAGCGCCGGGGTGGGCAGCGACTATGGCTACACCTTC. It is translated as CASAGVGSDYGYTF.